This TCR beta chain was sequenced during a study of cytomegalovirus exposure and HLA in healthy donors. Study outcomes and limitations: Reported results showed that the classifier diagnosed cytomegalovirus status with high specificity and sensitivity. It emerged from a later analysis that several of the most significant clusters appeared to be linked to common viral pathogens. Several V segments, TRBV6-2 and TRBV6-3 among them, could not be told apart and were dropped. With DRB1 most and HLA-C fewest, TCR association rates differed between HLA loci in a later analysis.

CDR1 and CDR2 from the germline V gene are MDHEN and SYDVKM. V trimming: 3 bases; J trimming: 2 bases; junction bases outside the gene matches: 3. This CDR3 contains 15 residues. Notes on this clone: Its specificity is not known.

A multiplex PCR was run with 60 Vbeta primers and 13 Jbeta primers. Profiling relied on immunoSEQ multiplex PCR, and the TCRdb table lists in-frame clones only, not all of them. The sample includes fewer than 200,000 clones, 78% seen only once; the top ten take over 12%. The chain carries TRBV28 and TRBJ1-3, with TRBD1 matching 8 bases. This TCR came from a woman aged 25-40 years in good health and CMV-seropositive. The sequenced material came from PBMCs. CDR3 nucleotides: TGTGCCAGCAGTTTTCGGACAGGGACTGGAAACACCATATATTTT. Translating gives CASSFRTGTGNTIYF.